Listed below are T cell receptor beta chains from one sample, sequenced in a study of T cells in Graves' hyperthyroidism and ophthalmopathy. TCRdb independently ran MiXCR on the multiplex PCR reads; one entry per CDR3 protein. The sample lists more than 600,000 distinct CDR3 sequences; 16% were seen once. The material sequenced was blood. The source is a man between 18 and 35 years old with Graves' hyperthyroidism. The CDR3 runs from the conserved cysteine through the conserved F or W. Fields, in order: D gene, V gene, J gene, clone size, CDR3 DNA, CDR3 protein. A D gene is named only where the DNA matches it firmly. Expanded clones are given a class, and other clones once, few, many or no size at all.

d_call: TRBD2
v_call: TRBV9
j_call: TRBJ2-1
clone_size: NA
cdr3_nt: TGTGCCAGCAGTTTTAGCGGGGCCCTAGGTGAGCAGTTCTTC
cdr3_aa: CASSFSGALGEQFF

d_call: TRBD2
v_call: TRBV2
j_call: TRBJ2-3
clone_size: many
cdr3_nt: TGTGCCAGCAGTGATGGACTAGCGGGGACCACAGATACGCAGTATTTT
cdr3_aa: CASSDGLAGTTDTQYF

d_call: NA
v_call: TRBV29-1
j_call: TRBJ2-3
clone_size: NA
cdr3_nt: TGCAGCGTGGGGGGCCAAGGAAAGACAGATACGCAGTATTTT
cdr3_aa: CSVGGQGKTDTQYF

d_call: NA
v_call: TRBV7-9
j_call: TRBJ2-2
clone_size: few
cdr3_nt: TGTGCCAGCAGCTTATTAATGTACGGGGAGCTGTTTTTT
cdr3_aa: CASSLLMYGELFF

d_call: NA
v_call: TRBV12-3/TRBV12-4
j_call: TRBJ2-2
clone_size: many
cdr3_nt: TGTGCCAGCAGTCAGACTATAGCCGGGGAGCTGTTTTTT
cdr3_aa: CASSQTIAGELFF

d_call: NA
v_call: TRBV15
j_call: TRBJ2-5
clone_size: NA
cdr3_nt: TGTGCCACCAGCAGAGTGGCAGGGGCGATGGAAGAGACCCAGTACTTC
cdr3_aa: CATSRVAGAMEETQYF

d_call: TRBD1
v_call: TRBV28
j_call: TRBJ2-6
clone_size: many
cdr3_nt: TGTGCCAGCAGTCCAGGACCGGGACAGGGCCCTGGGGCCAACGTCCTGACTTTC
cdr3_aa: CASSPGPGQGPGANVLTF

d_call: TRBD1
v_call: TRBV11-2
j_call: TRBJ2-5
clone_size: NA
cdr3_nt: TGTGCCAGCAGTTACACCAAGACAGGGGGCTCGAAGACCCAGTACTTC
cdr3_aa: CASSYTKTGGSKTQYF

d_call: TRBD2
v_call: TRBV20-1
j_call: TRBJ2-5
clone_size: NA
cdr3_nt: TGCAGTGCGGGGAGTAGCGGGAATGGTGAGACCCAGTACTTC
cdr3_aa: CSAGSSGNGETQYF

d_call: NA
v_call: TRBV28
j_call: TRBJ1-2
clone_size: many
cdr3_nt: TGTGCCAGCCATCTTGAGGGCAGGGCCGTCGGCTACACCTTC
cdr3_aa: CASHLEGRAVGYTF

d_call: NA
v_call: TRBV30
j_call: TRBJ2-2
clone_size: NA
cdr3_nt: TGTGCCTGGAAGCAGGGGGGTTACACCGGGGAGCTGTTTTTT
cdr3_aa: CAWKQGGYTGELFF

d_call: TRBD2
v_call: TRBV10-3
j_call: TRBJ2-5
clone_size: many
cdr3_nt: TGTGCCATCAGTGAACTAGCGGGAGAAGAAGAAGAGACCCAGTACTTC
cdr3_aa: CAISELAGEEEETQYF

d_call: TRBD1
v_call: TRBV2
j_call: TRBJ1-4
clone_size: NA
cdr3_nt: TGTGCCAAGGGGACAGGGGATGAAAAACTGTTTTTT
cdr3_aa: CAKGTGDEKLFF

d_call: NA
v_call: TRBV28
j_call: TRBJ1-4
clone_size: NA
cdr3_nt: TGTGCCAGCAGTCCCTGGGGAGGAGGAGAAAAACTGTTTTTT
cdr3_aa: CASSPWGGGEKLFF

d_call: TRBD2
v_call: TRBV28
j_call: TRBJ2-7
clone_size: many
cdr3_nt: TGTGCCAGCAGCGGTAGCGGGAGTAATTACGAGCAGTACTTC
cdr3_aa: CASSGSGSNYEQYF

d_call: TRBD2
v_call: TRBV2
j_call: TRBJ2-1
clone_size: NA
cdr3_nt: TGTGCCTTACTAGCGAACTACAATGAGCAGTTCTTC
cdr3_aa: CALLANYNEQFF

d_call: TRBD1
v_call: TRBV10-2
j_call: TRBJ2-7
clone_size: NA
cdr3_nt: TGCGCCAGCAGTGAGTTGGGACAGGGTAAGGACGAGCAGTACTTC
cdr3_aa: CASSELGQGKDEQYF

d_call: TRBD2
v_call: TRBV7-9
j_call: TRBJ2-5
clone_size: NA
cdr3_nt: TGTGCCAGCAGCTTAGGGACTAGCGGGAGCATCGAGACCCAGTACTTC
cdr3_aa: CASSLGTSGSIETQYF

d_call: TRBD1
v_call: TRBV5-4
j_call: TRBJ2-7
clone_size: NA
cdr3_nt: TGTGCCAGCAGTGTTGATCGGCAGGGGGCAAGAGAGCAGTACTTC
cdr3_aa: CASSVDRQGAREQYF

d_call: TRBD2
v_call: TRBV24-1
j_call: TRBJ2-1
clone_size: many
cdr3_nt: TGTGCCACCAGTGACCATAGCGGGAGGGGTTCCTACAATGAGCAGTTCTTC
cdr3_aa: CATSDHSGRGSYNEQFF

d_call: TRBD2
v_call: TRBV29-1
j_call: TRBJ2-1
clone_size: few
cdr3_nt: TGCAGCGCAGAAGGGTCGCTAGCGGAGAACTACAATGAGCAGTTCTTC
cdr3_aa: CSAEGSLAENYNEQFF

d_call: NA
v_call: TRBV20-1
j_call: TRBJ1-1
clone_size: few
cdr3_nt: TGCAGTGCTAGCCGTGGGGCTATGAACACTGAAGCTTTCTTT
cdr3_aa: CSASRGAMNTEAFF

d_call: NA
v_call: TRBV30
j_call: TRBJ2-2
clone_size: many
cdr3_nt: TGTGCCTGGACTCGGGGGATATCGAACACCGGGGAGCTGTTTTTT
cdr3_aa: CAWTRGISNTGELFF

d_call: NA
v_call: TRBV4-1
j_call: TRBJ2-1
clone_size: few
cdr3_nt: TGCGCCAGCAGCCAAGGATCAGGGTACAATGAGCAGTTCTTC
cdr3_aa: CASSQGSGYNEQFF

d_call: TRBD1
v_call: TRBV20-1
j_call: TRBJ1-6
clone_size: NA
cdr3_nt: TGCAGTGCTAGAGGGACAGGGGGTTCCAATTCACCCCTCCACTTT
cdr3_aa: CSARGTGGSNSPLHF

d_call: NA
v_call: TRBV19
j_call: TRBJ1-6
clone_size: NA
cdr3_nt: TGTGCCAGTAGCGCCGGGACCCATGGTTCACCCCTCCACTTT
cdr3_aa: CASSAGTHGSPLHF

d_call: NA
v_call: TRBV18
j_call: TRBJ2-5
clone_size: NA
cdr3_nt: TGTGCCAGCTCACCTGGTCAGGGGACACTGGAGACCCAGTACTTC
cdr3_aa: CASSPGQGTLETQYF

d_call: NA
v_call: TRBV6-1
j_call: TRBJ2-2
clone_size: many
cdr3_nt: TGTGCCAGCAGTGAAAGCCGCACCGGGGAGCTGTTTTTT
cdr3_aa: CASSESRTGELFF

d_call: NA
v_call: TRBV30
j_call: TRBJ2-7
clone_size: few
cdr3_nt: TGTGCCTGGAGGAGGGACGGCTCCTACGAGCAGTACTTC
cdr3_aa: CAWRRDGSYEQYF

d_call: NA
v_call: TRBV11-3
j_call: TRBJ2-1
clone_size: many
cdr3_nt: TGTGCCAGCAGCTTAGAATTTGAAGGGGGTAATGAGCAGTTCTTC
cdr3_aa: CASSLEFEGGNEQFF

d_call: TRBD2
v_call: TRBV2
j_call: TRBJ2-7
clone_size: many
cdr3_nt: TGTGCCAGCAGTCGGGAGGTTACCTACGAGCAGTACTTC
cdr3_aa: CASSREVTYEQYF

d_call: TRBD2
v_call: TRBV27
j_call: TRBJ2-3
clone_size: NA
cdr3_nt: TGTGCCAGCAGTCGTCGGACTAGCGGGAGGTCAGATACGCAGTATTTT
cdr3_aa: CASSRRTSGRSDTQYF

d_call: NA
v_call: TRBV28
j_call: TRBJ2-7
clone_size: many
cdr3_nt: TGTGCCAGCAGTTTTTCAGCAGCCTCCTACGAGCAGTACTTC
cdr3_aa: CASSFSAASYEQYF

d_call: TRBD2
v_call: TRBV9
j_call: TRBJ2-1
clone_size: NA
cdr3_nt: TGTGCCAGCAGCGTAGAGCGGACGGGGCTAGCGGGACCCAGCTCCTACAATGAGCAGTTCTTC
cdr3_aa: CASSVERTGLAGPSSYNEQFF

d_call: NA
v_call: TRBV6-1
j_call: TRBJ2-2
clone_size: few
cdr3_nt: TGTGCCAGCAGCGTCAGACTAGGCTCCGGAGAGCTGTTTTTT
cdr3_aa: CASSVRLGSGELFF

d_call: TRBD1
v_call: TRBV14
j_call: TRBJ2-7
clone_size: NA
cdr3_nt: TGTGCCAGCAGCCTAAGACAGGGTTGGGAGCAGTACTTC
cdr3_aa: CASSLRQGWEQYF

d_call: TRBD1
v_call: TRBV7-9
j_call: TRBJ1-5
clone_size: few
cdr3_nt: TGTGCCAGCCGGGACAGGGGGCCAGGTCAGCCCCAGCATTTT
cdr3_aa: CASRDRGPGQPQHF

d_call: NA
v_call: TRBV28
j_call: TRBJ1-2
clone_size: NA
cdr3_nt: TGTGCCAGCACCCCAAACTATGGCTACACCTTC
cdr3_aa: CASTPNYGYTF

d_call: TRBD2
v_call: TRBV2
j_call: TRBJ2-7
clone_size: NA
cdr3_nt: TGTGCCAGCACTGTGACTAGCCCTACCGTGCAGTACTTC
cdr3_aa: CASTVTSPTVQYF

d_call: TRBD1
v_call: TRBV12-3/TRBV12-4
j_call: TRBJ1-5
clone_size: many
cdr3_nt: TGTGCCAGCAGTTTAGGAAACAGGGGGAAATGGAATCAGCCCCAGCATTTT
cdr3_aa: CASSLGNRGKWNQPQHF

d_call: NA
v_call: TRBV24-1
j_call: TRBJ2-2
clone_size: many
cdr3_nt: TGTGCCACCAGTGATTTAAGGCAGGGCGACACCGGGGAGCTGTTTTTT
cdr3_aa: CATSDLRQGDTGELFF

d_call: TRBD2
v_call: TRBV27
j_call: TRBJ2-1
clone_size: NA
cdr3_nt: TGTGCCAGCAGTTTATATGGGGGACTAAAAGCTCATGAGCAGTTCTTC
cdr3_aa: CASSLYGGLKAHEQFF

d_call: NA
v_call: TRBV5-6
j_call: TRBJ1-2
clone_size: few
cdr3_nt: TGTGCCAGCAGCTTAAAGGGGGAGGGCTATGGCTACACCTTC
cdr3_aa: CASSLKGEGYGYTF

d_call: NA
v_call: TRBV6-5
j_call: TRBJ1-1
clone_size: many
cdr3_nt: TGTGCCAGCAGTTATGAGGGGGGTACTGAAGCTTTCTTT
cdr3_aa: CASSYEGGTEAFF

d_call: TRBD2
v_call: TRBV6-1
j_call: TRBJ2-5
clone_size: many
cdr3_nt: TGTGCCAGCAGTGTTGGTGGGACTACGCGAGAGACCCAGTACTTC
cdr3_aa: CASSVGGTTRETQYF

d_call: TRBD2
v_call: TRBV5-1
j_call: TRBJ2-5
clone_size: NA
cdr3_nt: TGCGCCAGCAGCTTTAGCGGGAGCAACCAAGAGACCCAGTACTTC
cdr3_aa: CASSFSGSNQETQYF

d_call: TRBD1
v_call: TRBV18
j_call: TRBJ1-6
clone_size: few
cdr3_nt: TGTGCCAGCTCACCCGGACAGGTGGAGAGTTCACCCCTCCACTTT
cdr3_aa: CASSPGQVESSPLHF

d_call: TRBD1
v_call: TRBV7-9
j_call: TRBJ1-2
clone_size: few
cdr3_nt: TGTGCCAGCAGCTTAGGACCGGGACAGGGGGAGTATGGCTACACCTTC
cdr3_aa: CASSLGPGQGEYGYTF

d_call: NA
v_call: TRBV7-9
j_call: TRBJ2-2
clone_size: NA
cdr3_nt: TGTGCCAGCAGCTTAGGAAGTGGGAGTTGGAACACCGGGGAGCTGTTTTTT
cdr3_aa: CASSLGSGSWNTGELFF